This is a list of T cell receptor beta chains from one sample in a study of cytomegalovirus exposure and HLA in healthy donors. Data came from immunoSEQ multiplex PCR; TCRdb stores just in-frame clones and leaves some out. In the table there are approximately 180,000 clones, 70% to 80% of which are singletons. The sequencing input was PBMCs. The receptor set was obtained from a woman in her forties or fifties in good health and CMV-seronegative. Both conserved end residues are part of each CDR3. A D gene is named only where the DNA matches it firmly. Some rows have no size entry. The others give once, few or many, or a class for an expanded clone.

V gene,D gene,clone size,J gene,CDR3 protein,CDR3 DNA
TRBV4-3,-,few,TRBJ1-5,CASSQGVSSNQPQHF,TGCGCCAGCAGCCAAGGAGTAAGCAGCAATCAGCCCCAGCATTTT
TRBV6-6,TRBD1,few,TRBJ1-2,CASSPYDRGPYGYTF,TGTGCCAGCAGTCCCTACGACAGGGGGCCCTATGGCTACACCTTC
TRBV7-6,-,-,TRBJ2-7,CASSSTGMVGEQYF,TGTGCCAGCAGCTCGACAGGTATGGTTGGCGAGCAGTACTTC
TRBV13,-,-,TRBJ2-7,CASSSGHTREQYF,TGTGCCAGCAGCTCGGGTCACACAAGAGAGCAGTACTTC
TRBV19,-,once,TRBJ2-6,CASSSSTVQLSGANVLTF,TGTGCCAGTAGTTCCTCGACAGTACAACTCTCTGGGGCCAACGTCCTGACTTTC
TRBV27,-,-,TRBJ1-4,CASGGGGSGEKLFF,TGTGCCAGCGGGGGTGGAGGGAGCGGCGAAAAACTGTTTTTT
TRBV20-1,-,-,TRBJ2-2,CSAPGMGELFF,TGCAGTGCCCCGGGAATGGGGGAGCTGTTTTTT
TRBV9,TRBD1,-,TRBJ2-2,CASSVGGQGHGELFF,TGTGCCAGCAGCGTAGGTGGACAGGGTCACGGGGAGCTGTTTTTT
TRBV18,TRBD1,-,TRBJ2-3,CASSPLQGGEFTQYF,TGTGCCAGCTCGCCCTTACAGGGGGGAGAGTTTACGCAGTATTTT
TRBV4-3,TRBD1,few,TRBJ1-2,CASSQDSQGASGYTF,TGCGCCAGCAGCCAAGATAGTCAGGGGGCCAGCGGCTACACCTTC
TRBV7-2,TRBD1,-,TRBJ1-2,CASSRTGGWEGYTF,TGTGCCAGCAGCCGGACAGGGGGCTGGGAGGGCTACACCTTC
TRBV19,-,-,TRBJ2-5,CASRRDSKETQYF,TGTGCCAGTAGGCGGGACTCGAAAGAGACCCAGTACTTC
TRBV7-9,-,-,TRBJ2-7,CASSLPPFDSEFYEQYF,TGTGCCAGCAGCTTACCCCCTTTCGATAGCGAGTTCTACGAGCAGTACTTC
TRBV2,-,-,TRBJ1-3,CASRASSGNTIYF,TGTGCCAGCAGGGCTAGCTCTGGAAACACCATATATTTT
TRBV7-8,TRBD1,-,TRBJ1-4,CASSPGDSPRIKLFF,TGTGCCAGCAGCCCAGGGGACAGTCCTAGGATAAAACTGTTTTTT
TRBV30,-,-,TRBJ2-6,CAWAWGGGANVLTF,TGTGCCTGGGCCTGGGGGGGCGGGGCCAACGTCCTGACTTTC
TRBV7-2,-,-,TRBJ1-1,CASSIAPGSLGTEAFF,TGTGCCAGCAGCATCGCCCCGGGGTCACTAGGTACTGAAGCTTTCTTT
TRBV7-6,-,-,TRBJ2-5,CASGGAMGTQYF,TGTGCCAGCGGGGGGGCCATGGGGACCCAGTACTTC
TRBV28,-,-,TRBJ1-2,CASSPRTGSQRGGYYGYTF,TGTGCCAGCAGTCCCAGGACGGGATCGCAAAGAGGGGGATACTATGGCTACACCTTC
TRBV23-1,-,-,TRBJ2-3,CASTHTSQTDTQYF,TGCGCCAGCACCCACACTAGCCAAACAGATACGCAGTATTTT
TRBV7-3,-,-,TRBJ1-1,CASSLIGGGRTEAFF,TGTGCCAGCAGCTTAATTGGTGGGGGCCGGACTGAAGCTTTCTTT
TRBV28,TRBD1,once,TRBJ2-7,CASSLGTGSLIWQYF,TGTGCCAGCAGTCTCGGGACAGGGAGCTTGATTTGGCAGTACTTC
TRBV6-5,TRBD2,-,TRBJ2-2,CASSWRAGVAGELFF,TGTGCCAGCAGTTGGAGAGCGGGAGTGGCCGGGGAGCTGTTTTTT
TRBV6-1,TRBD2,-,TRBJ2-2,CASSGLRNTGELFF,TGTGCCAGCTCGGGACTACGGAACACCGGGGAGCTGTTTTTT
TRBV19,-,-,TRBJ2-3,CASSTGAGLSTDTQYF,TGTGCCAGTAGTACTGGTGCGGGACTGAGCACAGATACGCAGTATTTT
TRBV27,TRBD1,-,TRBJ1-2,CASSPDRGSNYGYTF,TGTGCCAGCAGTCCGGACAGGGGATCTAACTATGGCTACACCTTC
TRBV9,-,few,TRBJ2-6,CASSVIGANVLTF,TGTGCCAGCAGCGTTATAGGGGCCAACGTCCTGACTTTC
TRBV4-2,-,-,TRBJ2-1,CASSQAHGGSYNEQFF,TGTGCCAGCAGCCAAGCCCACGGAGGCAGTTACAATGAGCAGTTCTTC
TRBV4-1,-,-,TRBJ1-2,CASSQEFGGYTF,TGCGCCAGCAGCCAAGAGTTCGGGGGCTACACCTTC
TRBV7-8,-,-,TRBJ2-5,CASSLGGRVQETQYF,TGTGCCAGCAGTTTGGGGGGGCGGGTCCAAGAGACCCAGTACTTC
TRBV15,-,-,TRBJ2-1,CATSRLATNEQFF,TGTGCCACCAGCAGACTAGCGACCAATGAGCAGTTCTTC
TRBV5-6,TRBD1,once,TRBJ1-4,CASSSDRERPNEKLFF,TGTGCCAGCAGCTCGGACAGGGAACGACCTAATGAAAAACTGTTTTTT
TRBV9,-,-,TRBJ2-7,CASSVAVGEQYF,TGTGCCAGCAGCGTAGCAGTTGGCGAGCAGTACTTC
TRBV4-3,-,-,TRBJ2-7,CASSQESHYEQYF,TGCGCCAGCAGCCAAGAATCCCACTACGAGCAGTACTTC
TRBV5-4,TRBD2,-,TRBJ2-1,CASSRSGGDYNEQFF,TGTGCCAGCAGCCGAAGCGGGGGAGACTACAATGAGCAGTTCTTC
TRBV6-5,-,-,TRBJ1-6,CASSYGTQGSPLHF,TGTGCCAGCAGTTACGGAACTCAGGGTTCACCCCTCCACTTT
TRBV29-1,-,-,TRBJ2-1,CSVDGASSYNEQFF,TGCAGCGTTGATGGGGCGAGCTCCTACAATGAGCAGTTCTTC
TRBV6-5,TRBD1,-,TRBJ1-2,CASSKPGQGVYGYTF,TGTGCCAGCAGCAAACCTGGACAGGGGGTCTATGGCTACACCTTC
TRBV5-1,TRBD2,-,TRBJ2-1,CASSLDTSGSLSPRDEQFF,TGCGCCAGCAGCTTGGATACTAGCGGGAGTCTTAGTCCTAGGGATGAGCAGTTCTTC
TRBV14,-,-,TRBJ2-1,CASTPSRAYNEQFF,TGTGCCAGCACCCCATCCAGGGCCTACAATGAGCAGTTCTTC
TRBV29-1,TRBD1,-,TRBJ1-2,CSVHEPRDRGIEDYGYTF,TGCAGCGTTCACGAACCCCGGGACAGGGGAATTGAAGACTATGGCTACACCTTC
TRBV6-5,TRBD2,-,TRBJ2-5,CASSYSSGRETQYF,TGTGCCAGCAGTTACTCTAGCGGGAGAGAGACCCAGTACTTC
TRBV7-2,TRBD1,-,TRBJ2-7,CASSPHGTGPRSEQYF,TGTGCCAGCAGCCCCCACGGGACAGGGCCTAGGAGCGAGCAGTACTTC